Shown below are 30 T cell receptor beta chains from a single sample sequenced in a study of cytomegalovirus exposure and HLA in healthy donors. PCR used 60 Vbeta primers and 13 Jbeta primers. This table comes from immunoSEQ multiplex PCR, and its TCRdb copy is limited to in-frame clones, with some not included. The data show around 150,000 clones, with 65% to 85% seen just once and about 1.3% held by the top ten. Sequenced sample: PBMCs. The receptor source for this set is a man in his fifties or sixties in good health and CMV-seronegative.

The rearrangement links TRBV19 to TRBJ1-5; D uncertain. This CDR3 region has 13 residues. With 5 bases removed from V and 2 bases from J, the gap between germline ends came to 7 bases. Per germline, CDR1 LNHDA and CDR2 SQIVND (reference sequence). The CDR3 sequence: CASSQRGNQPQHF. The CDR3 bases are TGTGCCAGTAGTCAGCGCGGCAATCAGCCCCAGCATTTT.

V is TRBV14 and J is TRBJ1-2, with D tentatively TRBD1 (5 bases). This CDR3 has 13 residues. Germline CDR1 reads SGHDN; CDR2 reads FVKESK. The V end was cut by 0 bases, the J end by 8 bases, with 10 bases between. DNA for the CDR3: TGTGCCAGCAGCCAAGACAGGGTTGGAGGCTACACCTTC. Translated: CASSQDRVGGYTF.

The chain couples TRBV6-1 to TRBJ2-7; D might be TRBD1 (6 bases). CDR3 length: 14 amino acids. V was pared by 2 bases and J by 5 bases, with 13 bases between. Germline V CDR1 and CDR2: MNHNS, SASEGT. The CDR3 DNA is TGTGCCAGCAGTGAATTGGGGGCGGAACACGAGCAGTACTTC. Translated: CASSELGAEHEQYF.

In its sample, this clone was seen a few times. The CDR3 DNA sequence: TGCGCCAGCAGCCACGGGACAGGGGGAGGAAACACCATATATTTT. This sequence encodes CASSHGTGGGNTIYF. The genes are TRBV4-3 and TRBJ1-3; 11 bases match TRBD1. There are 15 residues in the CDR3. The J segment lost 4 bases and the V segment lost 3 bases, leaving 2 bases of the junction unmatched. The germline V gene has CDR1 LGHNA and CDR2 YSLEER.

About this clone: The junction departs from the called germline gene at one end, perhaps through a read error. The rearrangement joins TRBV7-9 to TRBJ2-7; D may be TRBD2 (5 bases). The germline CDR1 and CDR2 sequences are SEHNR and FQNEAQ (reference sequence). This CDR3 contains 12 residues. CDR3 DNA sequence: TGTTCCAGCGAAAGGGAGTCCTACGAGCAGTACTTC. Translated, it gives CSSERESYEQYF.

This chain connects TRBV30 to TRBJ2-2; 11 bases fit TRBD1. The V gene end was trimmed by 2 bases and the J gene end by 3 bases; junction bases not matched to a gene: 5. This CDR3 has 16 residues. The germline CDR1 and CDR2 sequences are GTSNPN and SVGIG (reference sequence). The CDR3 coding sequence is TGTGCCTGGAGTCGGACAGGGGGCGCGGACACCGGGGAGCTGTTTTTT. It codes for CAWSRTGGADTGELFF. The full variable domain, its missing parts supplied by reference TRBV30 and TRBJ2-2, is SQTIHQWPATLVQPVGSPLSLECTVEGTSNPNLYWYRQAAGRGLQLLFYSVGIGQISSEVPQNLSASRPQDRQFILSSKKLLLSDSGFYLCAWSRTGGADTGELFFGEGSRLTVL.

This clone was seen only once. The chain joins TRBV28 to TRBJ1-2; no firm D call. Trimming took off 1 base at V and 4 bases at J, with 16 bases between the two ends. Germline V CDR1 and CDR2: MDHEN, SYDVKM. CDR3 size: 16 residues. CDR3 sequence: CASSLYLSGLSYGYTF. CDR3 coding DNA: TGTGCCAGCAGTTTATACCTATCCGGTCTGAGCTATGGCTACACCTTC.

The chain recombines TRBV4-3 with TRBJ1-3; weak D call: TRBD1 (5 bases). This CDR3 is 15 amino acids long. Germline CDR1 is LGHNA and CDR2 is YSLEER. Trimming stripped 0 bases from V and 4 bases from J, with 10 bases between. CDR3 loop: CASSQDPQGGNTIYF. CDR3 in DNA: TGCGCCAGCAGCCAAGACCCGCAGGGCGGAAACACCATATATTTT.

The chain carries TRBV9 and TRBJ2-1; D call uncertain. Trimming shortened V by 0 bases and J by 8 bases, and 9 bases separated the two germline ends. The germline V gene has CDR1 SGDLS and CDR2 YYNGEE. The CDR3 covers 13 residues. The CDR3 nucleotides are TGTGCCAGCAGCGTAGTAGTGAGCGATGAGCAGTTCTTC. Translated, it gives CASSVVVSDEQFF. The full variable domain, its missing parts supplied by reference TRBV9 and TRBJ2-1, is DSGVTQTPKHLITATGQRVTLRCSPRSGDLSVYWYQQSLDQGLQFLIQYYNGEERAKGNILERFSAQQFPDLHSELNLSSLELGDSALYFCASSVVVSDEQFFGPGTRLTVL.

The J gene is TRBJ2-5, the V gene TRBV5-4; TRBD1 is a possible D gene (6 bases). Germline lookup yields CDR1 SGHNT and CDR2 YYREEE (reference sequence). The CDR3 sequence is 16 residues long. V dropped 3 bases and J dropped 2 bases, with 17 bases sitting between them. DNA of the CDR3: TGTGCCAGCAGCTCGTCCGGGACAAGGGATCAAGAGACCCAGTACTTC. It translates to CASSSSGTRDQETQYF. The complete variable domain, with remaining parts taken from reference TRBV5-4 and TRBJ2-5, reads ETGVTQSPTHLIKTRGQQVTLRCSSQSGHNTVSWYQQALGQGPQFIFQYYREEENGRGNFPPRFSGLQFPNYSSELNVNALELDDSALYLCASSSSGTRDQETQYFGPGTRLLVL.

J is TRBJ2-1 and V is TRBV5-1; the match to TRBD1 covers 11 bases. Germline assignment: CDR1 SGHRS and CDR2 YFSETQ. The V and J ends lost 4 bases and 11 bases, in that order; junction bases with no gene match: 11. This CDR3 contains 15 residues. CDR3 DNA: TGCGCCAGCAGCCACGGACAGGGGGCCTCCGTGCAGCAGTTCTTC. Its translation: CASSHGQGASVQQFF.

This chain links TRBV19 with TRBJ2-2; TRBD1 is a possible D gene (5 bases). Germline loops: CDR1 LNHDA, CDR2 SQIVND (reference sequence). Trimming stripped 9 bases from V and 8 bases from J, with 19 bases between. The CDR3 covers 14 residues. This chain's CDR3 is CASSPRGASGELFF. CDR3 nucleotide sequence: TGTGCCAGCTCCCCAAGGGGCGCCTCGGGGGAGCTGTTTTTT.

The genes are TRBV7-2 and TRBJ2-7, with D unclear. Germline V gene sequence: CDR1 SGHTA, CDR2 FQGNSA. V lost 2 bases and J lost 3, with 23 bases in between. The CDR3 covers 18 residues. As DNA, the CDR3 is TGTGCCAGCAGCTTACTCCAAATCCGCCCTACCCTGAGCTACGAGCAGTACTTC. This encodes CASSLLQIRPTLSYEQYF.

CDR3: CASSQQLGLAGLVGGTDTQYF. CDR3 sequence (DNA): TGCGCCAGCAGCCAACAACTTGGACTAGCGGGGCTCGTAGGAGGCACAGATACGCAGTATTTT. J is TRBJ2-3 and V is TRBV4-1, with TRBD2 matching 12 bases. The V gene's germline CDR1 is MGHRA and CDR2 YSYEKL. V shed 2 bases, J shed 1 base, and the junction held 16 bases outside the gene matches. The CDR3 extends over 21 amino acids.

The chain combines TRBV27 with TRBJ1-5; tentatively, D is TRBD1 (5 bases). V was clipped by 0 bases and J by 1 base, with 13 bases between them. This CDR3 is 17 amino acids long. Germline V gene data show CDR1 as MNHEY and CDR2 as SMNVEV (reference sequence). The CDR3 loop reads CASSLSDGRVSNQPQHF. The DNA for the CDR3 is TGTGCCAGCAGTTTATCTGATGGCAGGGTCAGCAATCAGCCCCAGCATTTT.

Comment on this clone: One end of the junction fails to match germline, which may point to a read error. This chain joins TRBV10-3 and TRBJ2-5; TRBD2 matches at 12 bases. The CDR3 runs 15 residues. Germline CDR1 reads ENHRY; CDR2 reads SYGVKD. CDR3 sequence (DNA): TGTGCCAGCAGTTACTCGACTAGCGGGGGAGAGACCCAGTACTTC. The encoded protein is CASSYSTSGGETQYF.

The gene calls are TRBV14 and TRBJ2-3; TRBD2 aligns across 9 bases. The J segment lost 5 bases and the V segment lost 1 base, leaving 4 bases of the junction unmatched. The CDR3 runs to 15 residues. Germline CDR1 SGHDN, CDR2 FVKESK. The CDR3 DNA sequence: TGTGCCAGCAGCCAAGTTGCGGGGGGGCAAGATACGCAGTATTTT. Protein: CASSQVAGGQDTQYF.

V usage is TRBV11-2 and J usage is TRBJ2-5; 8 bases match TRBD2. Germline assignment: CDR1 SGHAT and CDR2 FQNNGV. CDR3 length: 15 residues. The V segment lost 3 bases and the J segment 2 bases; nucleotides outside the gene matches: 5. The CDR3 DNA sequence: TGTGCCAGCAGCTTGGCGGGAGGAGCACAAGAGACCCAGTACTTC. Its protein is CASSLAGGAQETQYF. The full variable domain, with the rest looked up from reference TRBV11-2 and TRBJ2-5, is EAGVAQSPRYKIIEKRQSVAFWCNPISGHATLYWYQQILGQGPKLLIQFQNNGVVDDSQLPKDRFSAERLKGVDSTLKIQPAKLEDSAVYLCASSLAGGAQETQYFGPGTRLLVL.

This rearrangement joins TRBV7-9 to TRBJ1-1; unclear D gene. The germline CDR1 and CDR2 sequences are SEHNR and FQNEAQ (reference sequence). The CDR3 contains 16 residues. Trimming cost V 7 bases and J 3 bases, with 21 bases left between them. This CDR3 is CASTFGFPGMDTEAFF. The CDR3 region has the DNA TGTGCCAGCACCTTTGGTTTTCCAGGCATGGACACTGAAGCTTTCTTT. Full variable domain (outside the CDR3, taken from reference TRBV7-9 and TRBJ1-1): DTGVSQNPRHKITKRGQNVTFRCDPISEHNRLYWYRQTLGQGPEFLTYFQNEAQLEKSRLLSDRFSAERPKGSFSTLEIQRTEQGDSAMYLCASTFGFPGMDTEAFFGQGTRLTVV.

J is TRBJ1-5 and V is TRBV28; TRBD1 matches 9 bases. The CDR3 is 17 amino acids. With 2 bases clipped from V and 1 base from J, the junction kept 6 bases outside the gene matches. Germline V gene data show CDR1 as MDHEN and CDR2 as SYDVKM. The CDR3 nucleotides are TGTGCCAGCAGTTTACCCTCCGGACAGGGGAGCAATCAGCCCCAGCATTTT. Its translation is CASSLPSGQGSNQPQHF.

The genes are TRBV29-1 and TRBJ1-3; no firm D call. CDR3 length equals 15 residues. Trimming shortened V by 2 bases and J by 0 bases, and 11 bases separated the two germline ends. Looked up from germline, CDR1 is SQVTM and CDR2 is ANQGSEA. CDR3: CSVESGASSGNTIYF. CDR3 DNA: TGCAGCGTTGAAAGCGGCGCGAGCTCTGGAAACACCATATATTTT.

The V call is TRBV18, the J call TRBJ2-2; 7 positions agree with TRBD2. The junction had 7 bases not matched to a gene; V was cut back by 6 bases and J by 3 bases. Germline V gene data show CDR1 as KGHSH and CDR2 as LQKENI. This CDR3 contains 15 residues. CDR3 residues: CASSPLAGDTGELFF. For the CDR3, the DNA is TGTGCCAGCTCCCCTTTGGCGGGAGACACCGGGGAGCTGTTTTTT.

The V gene is TRBV7-6, the J gene TRBJ2-5; the match to TRBD2 covers 9 bases. Germline values: CDR1 SGHVS, CDR2 FNYEAQ. Germline trimming cut 4 bases from V and 2 bases from J; bases unmatched to any gene: 5. The CDR3 consists of 15 residues. CDR3 bases: TGTGCCAGCAGCTCCCTAGCGGGGCCTCAAGAGACCCAGTACTTC. Translated, it gives CASSSLAGPQETQYF.

This clone has a single count. V is TRBV4-1 and J is TRBJ2-1, with D tentatively TRBD2 (6 bases). The CDR3 spans 13 residues. Per the germline V gene, CDR1 is MGHRA and CDR2 is YSYEKL. Trimming shortened V by 1 base and J by 9 bases, and 10 bases separated the two germline ends. DNA of the CDR3: TGCGCCAGCAGCCAAGGACGGGGAGGTGAGCAGTTCTTC. It encodes CASSQGRGGEQFF.

The chain combines TRBV4-1 with TRBJ2-3, with TRBD1 as a possible D gene (5 bases). Germline lookup yields CDR1 MGHRA and CDR2 YSYEKL. The V and J ends lost 4 bases and 4 bases respectively, with 12 bases between them. The CDR3 consists of 14 residues. Here the CDR3 reads CASSLGGASDTQYF. DNA for the CDR3: TGCGCCAGCAGCCTGGGTGGGGCATCAGATACGCAGTATTTT.

V usage is TRBV4-2 and J usage is TRBJ2-1; TRBD2 aligns across 7 bases. CDR3 length equals 19 residues. Germline assignment: CDR1 LGHNA and CDR2 YNFKEQ. With 4 bases clipped from V and 1 base from J, the junction kept 16 bases outside the gene matches. CDR3 sequence: CASSPRLAGGFGSYNEQFF. The CDR3, as DNA: TGTGCCAGCAGCCCCCGCTTAGCGGGTGGGTTTGGGTCCTACAATGAGCAGTTCTTC.

This clone was seen more than once but under ten times. The chain is built from TRBV28 and TRBJ1-1, with TRBD1 matching 8 bases. Germline V gene lookup returns CDR1 MDHEN and CDR2 SYDVKM. Trimming cost V 4 bases and J 4 bases; bases outside gene matches: 8. CDR3 length equals 15 residues. The CDR3, as DNA: TGTGCCAGCAGTTCTTCCGGGACAGGAGGCACTGAAGCTTTCTTT. Its translation is CASSSSGTGGTEAFF.

The CDR3 sequence: CASSQRDRGWSSGANVLTF. The CDR3 region has the DNA TGCGCCAGCAGCCAAAGGGACAGGGGGTGGAGCTCTGGGGCCAACGTCCTGACTTTC. The chain is built from TRBV4-1 and TRBJ2-6, with TRBD1 matching 11 bases. The CDR3 has 19 amino acids. Trimming removed 2 bases from V and 0 bases from J; junction bases left unmatched: 6. Germline-derived CDR1 and CDR2 are MGHRA and YSYEKL.

The J gene is TRBJ1-2, the V gene TRBV5-1; 11 bases fit TRBD1. The germline V gene has CDR1 SGHRS and CDR2 YFSETQ. V trimming: 4 bases; J trimming: 5 bases; junction bases outside the gene matches: 10. The CDR3 length is 16 residues. The CDR3 region is CASSTRTGGPVYGYTF. The CDR3 DNA reads TGCGCCAGCAGCACCCGGACAGGGGGCCCCGTATATGGCTACACCTTC.

This rearrangement joins TRBV28 to TRBJ1-1; no clear D gene. The CDR3 is 15 amino acids. Germline values: CDR1 MDHEN, CDR2 SYDVKM. Trimming removed 3 bases from V and 6 bases from J, with 17 bases in between. Here the CDR3 DNA reads TGTGCCAGCAGTTTTTTAGAGTCGGGTTCCCCTGAAGCTTTCTTT. As protein: CASSFLESGSPEAFF.